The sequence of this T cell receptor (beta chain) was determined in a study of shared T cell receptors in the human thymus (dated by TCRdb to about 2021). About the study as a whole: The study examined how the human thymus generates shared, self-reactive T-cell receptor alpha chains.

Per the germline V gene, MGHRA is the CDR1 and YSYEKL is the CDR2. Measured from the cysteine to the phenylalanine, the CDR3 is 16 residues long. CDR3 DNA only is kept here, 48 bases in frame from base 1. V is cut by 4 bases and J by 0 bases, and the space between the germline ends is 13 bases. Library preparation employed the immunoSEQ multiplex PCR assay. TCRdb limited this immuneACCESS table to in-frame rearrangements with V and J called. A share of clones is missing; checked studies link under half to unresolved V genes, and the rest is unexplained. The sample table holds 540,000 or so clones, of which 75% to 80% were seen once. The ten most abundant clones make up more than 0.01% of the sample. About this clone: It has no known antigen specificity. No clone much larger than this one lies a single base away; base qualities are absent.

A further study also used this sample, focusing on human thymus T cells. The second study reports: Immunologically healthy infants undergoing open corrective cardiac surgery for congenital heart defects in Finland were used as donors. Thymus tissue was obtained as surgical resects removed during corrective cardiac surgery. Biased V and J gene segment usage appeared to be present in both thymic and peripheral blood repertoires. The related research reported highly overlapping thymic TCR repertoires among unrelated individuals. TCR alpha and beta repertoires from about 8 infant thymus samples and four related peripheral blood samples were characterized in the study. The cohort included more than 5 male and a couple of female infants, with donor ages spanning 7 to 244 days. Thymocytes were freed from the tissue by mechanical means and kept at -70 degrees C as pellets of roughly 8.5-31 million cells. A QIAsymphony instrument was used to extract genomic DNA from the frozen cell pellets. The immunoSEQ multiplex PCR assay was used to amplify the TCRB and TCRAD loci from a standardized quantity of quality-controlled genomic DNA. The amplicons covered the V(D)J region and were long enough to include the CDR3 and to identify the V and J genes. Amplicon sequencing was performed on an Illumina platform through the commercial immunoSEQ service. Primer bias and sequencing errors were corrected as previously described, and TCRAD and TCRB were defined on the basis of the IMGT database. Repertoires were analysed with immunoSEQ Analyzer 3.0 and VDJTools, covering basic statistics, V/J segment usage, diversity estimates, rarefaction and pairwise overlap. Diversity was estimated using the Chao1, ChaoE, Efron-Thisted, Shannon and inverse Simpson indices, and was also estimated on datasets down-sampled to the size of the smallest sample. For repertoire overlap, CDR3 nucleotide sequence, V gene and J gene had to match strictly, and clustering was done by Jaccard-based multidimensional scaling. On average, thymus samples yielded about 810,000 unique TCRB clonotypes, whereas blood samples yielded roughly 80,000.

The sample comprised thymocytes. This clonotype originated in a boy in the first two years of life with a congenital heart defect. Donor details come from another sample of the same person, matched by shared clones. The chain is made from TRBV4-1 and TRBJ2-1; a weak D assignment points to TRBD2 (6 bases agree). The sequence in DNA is TGCGCCAGCAGCCCGAGTAGCGGAAGCTCCTACAATGAGCAGTTCTTC. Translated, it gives CASSPSSGSSYNEQFF.